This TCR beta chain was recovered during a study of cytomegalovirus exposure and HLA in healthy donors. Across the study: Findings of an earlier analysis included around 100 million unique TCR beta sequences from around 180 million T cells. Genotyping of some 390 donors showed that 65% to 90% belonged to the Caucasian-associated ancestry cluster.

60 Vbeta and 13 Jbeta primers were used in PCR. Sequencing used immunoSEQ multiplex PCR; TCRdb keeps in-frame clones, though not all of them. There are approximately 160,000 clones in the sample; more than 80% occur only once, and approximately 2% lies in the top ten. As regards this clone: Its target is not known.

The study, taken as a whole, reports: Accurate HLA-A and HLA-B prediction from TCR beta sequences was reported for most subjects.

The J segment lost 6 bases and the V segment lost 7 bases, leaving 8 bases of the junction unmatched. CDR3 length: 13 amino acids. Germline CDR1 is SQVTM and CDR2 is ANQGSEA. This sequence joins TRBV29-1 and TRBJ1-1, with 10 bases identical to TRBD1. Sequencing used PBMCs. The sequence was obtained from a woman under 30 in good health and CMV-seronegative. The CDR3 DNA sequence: TGCAGCGCCTCAGACAGGGGGCTCTCTGAAGCTTTCTTT. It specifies CSASDRGLSEAFF.